This passage covers 16 T cell receptor beta chains from one sample sequenced in a study of shared clonotypes between healthy human individuals. Only in-frame clones appear in the TCRdb table, and some are missing; sequencing was by immunoSEQ multiplex PCR. The sample comprises a few hundred thousand clones, roughly 97% of which are singletons, and around 0.057% rests with the top ten. Sequencing input: naive CD4+ T cells sorted from blood. Subset reported: CD45RA+ positively selected. The receptors shown here come from a woman aged 25 to 45 in good health.

The chain has TRBV2 and TRBJ2-5; TRBD2 matches 8 bases. This CDR3 has 15 residues. Per germline, CDR1 SNHLY and CDR2 FYNNEI. The junction had 14 bases not matched to a gene; V was cut back by 7 bases and J by 7 bases. CDR3 coding DNA: TGTGCCAGCAAGCCACTCGGACTAGCCTCGGGGACCCAGTACTTC. It codes for CASKPLGLASGTQYF.

V and J are TRBV10-1 and TRBJ2-5; 11 nucleotides match TRBD2. The CDR3 runs to 17 residues. With V trimmed by 2 bases and J by 5 bases, 10 bases remained unmatched. Germline V gives CDR1 WNHNN, CDR2 SYGVQD (reference sequence). The CDR3 nucleotides are TGCGCCAGCAGTGAGGGCGTTAGCGGGAGGGCCACCGAGACCCAGTACTTC. Its protein product is CASSEGVSGRATETQYF.

The gene calls are TRBV4-1 and TRBJ2-2, with D possibly matching TRBD2 (6 bases). Germline V gene sequence: CDR1 MGHRA, CDR2 YSYEKL. The V gene lost 1 base and the J gene lost 4 bases, with 16 bases spanning the gap. The CDR3 extends over 17 amino acids. CDR3 sequence (DNA): TGCGCCAGCAGCCAAGGAGGAGGGATATTCTCCACCGGGGAGCTGTTTTTT. This encodes CASSQGGGIFSTGELFF.

The chain has TRBV5-1 and TRBJ2-1, with 8 bases matching TRBD2. The CDR3 is 12 amino acids. In germline, CDR1 is SGHRS, CDR2 YFSETQ. V shed 2 bases, J shed 11 bases, and the junction held 3 bases outside the gene matches. CDR3 sequence: CASSLIAGQQFF. The CDR3 coding sequence is TGCGCCAGCAGCTTAATAGCGGGACAGCAGTTCTTC.

The chain employs TRBV28 and TRBJ2-1; D remains ambiguous. Germline assignment: CDR1 MDHEN and CDR2 SYDVKM. V dropped 8 bases and J dropped 1 base, with 12 bases sitting between them. The CDR3 is 14 amino acids. The CDR3: CASGPGVSYNEQFF. In DNA form, the CDR3 reads TGTGCCAGCGGCCCCGGAGTATCCTACAATGAGCAGTTCTTC.

The chain is built from TRBV29-1 and TRBJ2-7; 8 nucleotides agree with TRBD1. Germline trimming cut 1 base from V and 3 bases from J; bases unmatched to any gene: 5. Per the germline V gene, CDR1 is SQVTM and CDR2 is ANQGSEA. The CDR3 extends over 14 amino acids. The CDR3 loop is CSVEGGDRIYEQYF. The CDR3 DNA follows: TGCAGCGTTGAAGGGGGGGACAGGATCTACGAGCAGTACTTC.

The genes are TRBV6-5 and TRBJ1-6; maybe TRBD1 (6 bases). V lost 4 bases to trimming and J lost 14 bases, with 15 bases between them. CDR3 length: 13 amino acids. Germline V gene lookup returns CDR1 MNHEY and CDR2 SVGAGI. The CDR3 DNA follows: TGTGCCAGCAGTTCGACAACAGGGATGGCCCTCCACTTT. This codes for CASSSTTGMALHF.

The chain uses TRBV5-1 and TRBJ1-1; D unresolved. Germline V gene sequence: CDR1 SGHRS, CDR2 YFSETQ. This CDR3 region has 11 residues. Trimming left V 8 bases short and J 4 bases short, with 9 bases between. In nucleotides, the CDR3 is TGCGCCAGTAAGACCTCCACTGAAGCTTTCTTT. It specifies CASKTSTEAFF.

The rearrangement joins TRBV29-1 to TRBJ2-1, with D uncertain. CDR3 length: 14 amino acids. Trimming pared 3 bases from V and 3 bases from J, leaving 12 bases between. In germline, CDR1 is SQVTM, CDR2 ANQGSEA. This chain's CDR3 is CSVEPRLNYNEQFF. Here the CDR3 DNA reads TGCAGCGTTGAGCCTAGATTGAACTACAATGAGCAGTTCTTC.

This chain uses TRBV6-4 with TRBJ2-2; tentative D call: TRBD2 (5 bases). Trimming took off 8 bases at V and 5 bases at J, with 18 bases between the two ends. The CDR3 runs to 15 residues. The V gene's germline CDR1 is MRHNA and CDR2 SNTAGT. CDR3 amino acids: CASPRCGVATGELFF. CDR3 sequence (DNA): TGTGCCAGCCCGAGGTGTGGGGTAGCGACCGGGGAGCTGTTTTTT.

The chain combines TRBV5-1 with TRBJ2-2; a weak D match, TRBD1 (6 bases). V was pared by 0 bases and J by 7 bases, with 13 bases between. CDR3 length equals 15 residues. Germline V gene sequence: CDR1 SGHRS, CDR2 YFSETQ. The DNA for the CDR3 is TGCGCCAGCAGCTTGGACAGGGTGGAAGTCGGGGAGCTGTTTTTT. This sequence encodes CASSLDRVEVGELFF.

The table lists this clone with a count of one. The chain combines TRBV21-1 with TRBJ1-1. TRBV21-1 is classified as a pseudogene. The CDR3 is made up of 14 amino acids. The CDR3 reads CASSKDSRNTEAFF. CDR3 nucleotide sequence: TGTGCCAGCAGCAAAGATTCCCGGAACACTGAAGCTTTCTTT.

This chain uses TRBV27 with TRBJ2-2, with D unresolved. Trimming removed 1 base at V and 7 bases at J, with 16 bases between. Germline V lookup: CDR1 MNHEY, CDR2 SMNVEV (reference sequence). CDR3 length: 16 residues. The CDR3 is CASSLYHPRPGGELFF. The CDR3 DNA reads as TGTGCCAGCAGTTTATACCATCCTCGACCGGGCGGGGAGCTGTTTTTT.

V and J are TRBV14 and TRBJ1-5; TRBD1 aligns across 7 bases. The J segment lost 7 bases and the V segment lost 4 bases, leaving 7 bases of the junction unmatched. CDR1 is SGHDN and CDR2 is FVKESK in the germline V gene. The CDR3 length is 14 residues. Written as DNA, the CDR3 is TGTGCCAGCAGCCCCGGACAGGAAGAACAGCCCCAGCATTTT. Its translation is CASSPGQEEQPQHF.

This clone was recorded only once. The chain is built from TRBV29-1 and TRBJ2-2; D ambiguous. There are 11 residues in the CDR3. The germline V gene has CDR1 SQVTM and CDR2 ANQGSEA. With 5 bases removed from V and 7 bases from J, the gap between germline ends came to 8 bases. The CDR3: CSVMGNGELFF. CDR3 sequence (DNA): TGCAGCGTTATGGGGAACGGGGAGCTGTTTTTT.

V and J are TRBV27 and TRBJ2-7; D may be TRBD2 (6 bases). Trimming shortened V by 9 bases and J by 5 bases, and 17 bases separated the two germline ends. From germline, CDR1 is MNHEY and CDR2 SMNVEV (reference sequence). The CDR3 runs 13 residues. CDR3 sequence (DNA): TGTGCCAGTCGAACTAGCTTCGGCGACGAGCAGTACTTC. Translating it yields CASRTSFGDEQYF.